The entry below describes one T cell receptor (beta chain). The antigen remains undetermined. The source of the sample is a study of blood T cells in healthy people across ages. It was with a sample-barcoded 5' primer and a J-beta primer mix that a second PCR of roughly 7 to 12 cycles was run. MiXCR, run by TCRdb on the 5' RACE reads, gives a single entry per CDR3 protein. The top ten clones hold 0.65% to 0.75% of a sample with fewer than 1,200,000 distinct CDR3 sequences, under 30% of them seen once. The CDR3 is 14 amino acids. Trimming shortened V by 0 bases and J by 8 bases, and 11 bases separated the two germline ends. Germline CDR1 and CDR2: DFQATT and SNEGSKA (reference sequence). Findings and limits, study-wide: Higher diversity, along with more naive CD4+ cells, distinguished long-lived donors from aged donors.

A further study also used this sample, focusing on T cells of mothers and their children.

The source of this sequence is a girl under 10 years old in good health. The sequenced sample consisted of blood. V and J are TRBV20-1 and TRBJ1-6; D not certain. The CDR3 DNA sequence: TGCAGTGCTAGAGAGCCCGGTAGTGATTCACCCCTCCACTTT. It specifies CSAREPGSDSPLHF.